The T cell receptor beta chain described here comes from a study of cytotoxic CD8 clonotypes in ibrutinib-treated CLL. Regarding the study as a whole: Sustained-remission patients were sampled at one set of times and progressing patients at different ones. Clonality was elevated at ibrutinib response and had returned toward baseline at progression.

Target depth was 1 in 200,000 to 1 in 1 million T cells, about 10x per clonotype. Here immunoSEQ multiplex PCR was the method, and the copy in TCRdb shows in-frame clones only, minus some. The sample lists some 200,000 clones; 79% were seen once. A remark on this clone: Its antigen is unknown.

Germline CDR1 reads GTSNPN; CDR2 reads SVGIG (reference sequence). V lost 5 bases, J lost 8 bases, and 13 bases stayed unmatched. The CDR3 sequence is 15 residues long. The chain couples TRBV30 to TRBJ2-3; 10 bases agree with TRBD2. This sample comprised PBMCs, obtained after 12 months of ibrutinib treatment. The clonotype comes from a human donor with chronic lymphocytic leukemia. CDR3 region: CAWSRSGGAAGTQYF. The DNA of the CDR3 is TGTGCCTGGTCACGGAGCGGGGGGGCCGCAGGTACGCAGTATTTT. The variable domain in full, completed from reference TRBV30 and TRBJ2-3, reads SQTIHQWPATLVQPVGSPLSLECTVEGTSNPNLYWYRQAAGRGLQLLFYSVGIGQISSEVPQNLSASRPQDRQFILSSKKLLLSDSGFYLCAWSRSGGAAGTQYFGPGTRLTVL.